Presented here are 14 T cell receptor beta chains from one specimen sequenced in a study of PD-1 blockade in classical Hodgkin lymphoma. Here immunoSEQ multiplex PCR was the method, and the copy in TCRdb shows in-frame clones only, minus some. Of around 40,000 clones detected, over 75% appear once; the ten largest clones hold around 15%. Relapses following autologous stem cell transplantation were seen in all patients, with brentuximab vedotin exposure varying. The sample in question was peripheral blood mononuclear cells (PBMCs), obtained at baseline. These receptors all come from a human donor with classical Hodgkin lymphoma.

As DNA, the CDR3 is TGCGCCAGCAGCTTCCAAATGACGGCCCGGGGGGACAATGAGCAGTTCTTC. This translates into CASSFQMTARGDNEQFF. This chain uses TRBV5-1 with TRBJ2-1, with 7 bases that match TRBD2. Germline CDR1 is SGHRS and CDR2 is YFSETQ. This CDR3 region has 17 residues. Trimming took 2 bases from V and 5 from J; bases not matched to a gene: 13.

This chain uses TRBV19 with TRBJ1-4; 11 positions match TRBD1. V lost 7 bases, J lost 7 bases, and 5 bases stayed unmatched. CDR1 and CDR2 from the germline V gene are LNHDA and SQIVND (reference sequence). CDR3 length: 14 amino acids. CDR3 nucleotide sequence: TGTGCCAGTAACGAGGACAGGGGGCTTGAAAAACTGTTTTTT. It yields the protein CASNEDRGLEKLFF.

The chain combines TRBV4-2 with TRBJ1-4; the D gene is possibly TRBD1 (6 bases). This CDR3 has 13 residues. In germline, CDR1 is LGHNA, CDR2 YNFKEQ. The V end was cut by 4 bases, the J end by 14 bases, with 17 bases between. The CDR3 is CASSPGWGATLFF. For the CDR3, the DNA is TGTGCCAGCAGCCCCGGCTGGGGGGCCACTCTGTTTTTT.

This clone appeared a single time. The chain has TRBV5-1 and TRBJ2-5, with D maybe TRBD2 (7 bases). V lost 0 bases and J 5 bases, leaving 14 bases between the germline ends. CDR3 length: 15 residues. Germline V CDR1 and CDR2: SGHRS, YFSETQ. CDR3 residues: CASSLVGGQGETQYF. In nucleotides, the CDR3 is TGCGCCAGCAGCTTGGTCGGGGGGCAGGGGGAGACCCAGTACTTC. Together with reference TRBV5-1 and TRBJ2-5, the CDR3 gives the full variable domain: KAGVTQTPRYLIKTRGQQVTLSCSPISGHRSVSWYQQTPGQGLQFLFEYFSETQRNKGNFPGRFSGRQFSNSRSEMNVSTLELGDSALYLCASSLVGGQGETQYFGPGTRLLVL.

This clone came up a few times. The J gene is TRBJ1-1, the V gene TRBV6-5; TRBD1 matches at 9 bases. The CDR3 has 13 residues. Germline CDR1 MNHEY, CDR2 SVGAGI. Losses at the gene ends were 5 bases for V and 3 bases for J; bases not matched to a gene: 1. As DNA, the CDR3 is TGTGCCAGCAGTCGGACAGGGGACACTGAAGCTTTCTTT. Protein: CASSRTGDTEAFF.

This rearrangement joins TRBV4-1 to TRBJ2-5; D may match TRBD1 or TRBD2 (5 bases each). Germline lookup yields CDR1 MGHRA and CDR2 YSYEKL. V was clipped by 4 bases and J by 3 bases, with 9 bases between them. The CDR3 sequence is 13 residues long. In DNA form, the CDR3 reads TGCGCCAGCAGCCCGGGACCCGAAGAGACCCAGTACTTC. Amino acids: CASSPGPEETQYF.

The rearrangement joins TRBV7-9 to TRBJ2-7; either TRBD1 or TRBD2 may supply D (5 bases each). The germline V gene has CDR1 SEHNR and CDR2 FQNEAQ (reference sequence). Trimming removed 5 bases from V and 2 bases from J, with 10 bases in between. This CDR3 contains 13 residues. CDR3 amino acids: CASSGDAAYEQYF. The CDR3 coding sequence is TGTGCCAGCAGCGGGGACGCAGCCTACGAGCAGTACTTC.

CDR3 amino acids: CASSGGSFGGNYGYTF. CDR3 DNA: TGTGCCAGCAGCGGCGGATCCTTTGGGGGCAACTATGGCTACACCTTC. V gene TRBV21-1 combines with J gene TRBJ1-2; TRBD1, as called in the table, went unchecked against the DNA. TRBV21-1 is termed a pseudogene. The CDR3 spans 16 residues.

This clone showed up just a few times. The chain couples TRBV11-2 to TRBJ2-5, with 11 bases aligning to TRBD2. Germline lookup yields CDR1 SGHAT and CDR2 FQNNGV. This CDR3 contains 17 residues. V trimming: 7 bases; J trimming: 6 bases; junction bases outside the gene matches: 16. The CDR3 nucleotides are TGTGCCAGCACCCGAGACCCGACTAGCGGGGCCCTTAAGACCCAGTACTTC. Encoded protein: CASTRDPTSGALKTQYF.

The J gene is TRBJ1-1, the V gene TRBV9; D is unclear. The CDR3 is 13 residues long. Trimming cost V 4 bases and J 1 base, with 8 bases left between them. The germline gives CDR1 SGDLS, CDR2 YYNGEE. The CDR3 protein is CASSQIPNTEAFF. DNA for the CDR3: TGTGCCAGCAGCCAAATTCCGAACACTGAAGCTTTCTTT.

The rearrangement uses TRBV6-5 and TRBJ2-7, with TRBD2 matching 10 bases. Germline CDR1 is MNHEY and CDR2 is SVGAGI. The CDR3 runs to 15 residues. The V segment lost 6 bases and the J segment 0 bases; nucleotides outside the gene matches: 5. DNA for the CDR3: TGTGCCAGCAGGGAGACTAGCGGGTACTCCTACGAGCAGTACTTC. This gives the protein CASRETSGYSYEQYF.

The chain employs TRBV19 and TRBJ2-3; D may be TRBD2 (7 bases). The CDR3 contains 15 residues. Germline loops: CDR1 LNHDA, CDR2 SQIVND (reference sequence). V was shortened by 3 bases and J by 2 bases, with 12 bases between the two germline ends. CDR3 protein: CASSIFGGPTDTQYF. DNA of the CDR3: TGTGCCAGTAGTATCTTCGGGGGGCCCACAGATACGCAGTATTTT. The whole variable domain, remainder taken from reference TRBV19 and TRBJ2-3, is DGGITQSPKYLFRKEGQNVTLSCEQNLNHDAMYWYRQDPGQGLRLIYYSQIVNDFQKGDIAEGYSVSREKKESFPLTVTSAQKNPTAFYLCASSIFGGPTDTQYFGPGTRLTVL.

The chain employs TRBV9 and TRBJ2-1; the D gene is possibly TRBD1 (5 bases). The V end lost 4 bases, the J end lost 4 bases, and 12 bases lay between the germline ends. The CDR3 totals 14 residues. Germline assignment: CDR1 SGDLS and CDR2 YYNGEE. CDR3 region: CASSQQDTYNEQFF. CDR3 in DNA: TGTGCCAGCAGCCAACAGGACACTTACAATGAGCAGTTCTTC.

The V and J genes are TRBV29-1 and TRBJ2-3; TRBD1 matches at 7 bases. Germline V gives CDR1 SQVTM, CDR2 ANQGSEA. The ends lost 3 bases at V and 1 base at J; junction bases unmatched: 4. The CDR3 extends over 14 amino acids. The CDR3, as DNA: TGCAGCGTTGAGGGGCAGGGGGGCACAGATACGCAGTATTTT. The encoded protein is CSVEGQGGTDTQYF.